These T cell receptor beta chains were read from a single sample in a study of T cells after posttransplantation cyclophosphamide. TCRdb keeps only in-frame clones here, not all; method: immunoSEQ multiplex PCR. The sample has tens of thousands of clones, around 90% seen once. The specimen was PBMCs, collected roughly 59 days after allogeneic stem cell transplant with posttransplant cyclophosphamide. The receptor source for this set is a male patient between 60 and 69 years old who received an allogeneic stem cell transplant from a related donor and was CMV-positive. Some of the T cells might come from the graft donor. The CDR3 runs from the conserved cysteine through the conserved F or W. The D gene is left open where the match is weak. Size is stated for part of the rows, as once, few or many counts, or as a class when the clone is expanded.

V gene	D gene	clone size	J gene	CDR3 protein	CDR3 DNA
TRBV30	TRBD1	.	TRBJ1-2	CAWSAGTGGDGYTF	TGTGCCTGGAGTGCGGGGACAGGGGGGGATGGCTACACCTTC
TRBV7-9	.	.	TRBJ2-7	CASSHNDPEIYEQYF	TGTGCCAGCAGCCACAACGACCCGGAGATCTACGAGCAGTACTTC
TRBV6-1	.	.	TRBJ1-1	CASSEAPEVMNTEAFF	TGTGCCAGCAGTGAAGCTCCAGAAGTCATGAACACTGAAGCTTTCTTT
TRBV5-1	TRBD1	.	TRBJ2-2	CASSGTENTGELFF	TGCGCCAGCAGCGGGACAGAGAACACCGGGGAGCTGTTTTTT
TRBV12-5	TRBD1	.	TRBJ2-2	CASGSLFGQGITGELFF	TGTGCTAGTGGTTCCCTCTTCGGACAGGGGATAACCGGGGAGCTGTTTTTT
TRBV19	TRBD1	.	TRBJ1-2	CASSFAGQGKAGYTF	TGTGCCAGTAGTTTTGCGGGACAGGGAAAAGCTGGCTACACCTTC
TRBV29-1	TRBD1	.	TRBJ2-3	CSTTGTGGKDTQYF	TGCAGCACAACCGGGACAGGGGGTAAGGATACGCAGTATTTT
TRBV15	TRBD1	.	TRBJ1-6	CATSRAQGVGSPLHF	TGTGCCACCAGCAGAGCCCAGGGGGTGGGGTCACCCCTCCACTTT
TRBV5-8	TRBD2	.	TRBJ2-1	CASSSRTSGGYNEQFF	TGTGCCAGCAGCTCTCGGACTAGCGGGGGGTACAATGAGCAGTTCTTC
TRBV7-2	.	.	TRBJ1-2	CASSLLSGTARGYTF	TGTGCCAGCAGTCTACTTTCGGGTACGGCCCGGGGCTACACCTTC
TRBV7-9	.	.	TRBJ1-4	CASSPRNEKLFF	TGTGCCAGCAGCCCCAGGAATGAAAAACTGTTTTTT
TRBV11-2	.	.	TRBJ2-5	CASSLVGGPVGETQYF	TGTGCCAGCAGCTTAGTGGGGGGGCCGGTGGGAGAGACCCAGTACTTC
TRBV27	TRBD2	.	TRBJ2-2	CASSRPRLAGGGELFF	TGTGCCAGCAGTCGACCGAGGCTAGCGGGGGGCGGGGAGCTGTTTTTT
TRBV2	.	.	TRBJ2-1	CASRSKAGAGDEQFF	TGTGCCAGCAGGAGTAAGGCGGGGGCCGGGGATGAGCAGTTCTTC
TRBV7-8	.	.	TRBJ2-3	CASSLSILAHSTDTQYF	TGTGCCAGCAGCTTATCCATTCTAGCGCACAGCACAGATACGCAGTATTTT
TRBV6-6	.	.	TRBJ1-1	CASSPPRVWTEAFF	TGTGCCAGCAGTCCGCCTCGGGTCTGGACTGAAGCTTTCTTT
TRBV18	.	.	TRBJ1-1	CASSPRGSPEAFF	TGTGCCAGCTCACCCAGGGGAAGTCCTGAAGCTTTCTTT
TRBV19	.	.	TRBJ1-4	CASKNRDEEKLFF	TGTGCCAGTAAAAACCGGGATGAAGAAAAACTGTTTTTT
TRBV6-4	TRBD1	few	TRBJ1-2	CASTDTGDGYTF	TGTGCCAGCACTGATACAGGGGATGGCTACACCTTC
TRBV10-2	.	.	TRBJ1-1	CASSDGFSRGTEAFF	TGCGCCAGCAGTGATGGGTTTAGTCGGGGGACTGAAGCTTTCTTT
TRBV7-8	.	.	TRBJ1-6	CASSQDGTTGPLHF	TGTGCCAGCAGTCAGGACGGGACAACGGGTCCCCTCCACTTT
TRBV11-2	.	.	TRBJ2-7	CASSLASSANLYEQYF	TGTGCCAGCAGCTTAGCGTCCAGCGCTAACCTCTACGAGCAGTACTTC
TRBV7-8	TRBD1	few	TRBJ1-5	CASSFWDRENNQPQHF	TGTGCCAGCAGCTTTTGGGACAGGGAGAACAATCAGCCCCAGCATTTT
TRBV4-1	TRBD1	.	TRBJ2-1	CASSQADRREQFF	TGCGCCAGCAGCCAAGCGGACAGGAGGGAGCAGTTCTTC
TRBV28	TRBD1	.	TRBJ2-4	CASSRQGSGKNIQYF	TGTGCCAGCAGTCGACAGGGAAGTGGTAAAAACATTCAGTACTTC
TRBV6-5	TRBD1	.	TRBJ1-5	CASSQTGAYNQPQHF	TGTGCCAGCAGTCAAACAGGGGCTTACAATCAGCCCCAGCATTTT
TRBV15	.	.	TRBJ2-5	CATSRGPRAGGYLLVETQYF	TGTGCCACCAGCAGAGGACCCAGGGCAGGGGGGTACCTCTTGGTGGAGACCCAGTACTTC